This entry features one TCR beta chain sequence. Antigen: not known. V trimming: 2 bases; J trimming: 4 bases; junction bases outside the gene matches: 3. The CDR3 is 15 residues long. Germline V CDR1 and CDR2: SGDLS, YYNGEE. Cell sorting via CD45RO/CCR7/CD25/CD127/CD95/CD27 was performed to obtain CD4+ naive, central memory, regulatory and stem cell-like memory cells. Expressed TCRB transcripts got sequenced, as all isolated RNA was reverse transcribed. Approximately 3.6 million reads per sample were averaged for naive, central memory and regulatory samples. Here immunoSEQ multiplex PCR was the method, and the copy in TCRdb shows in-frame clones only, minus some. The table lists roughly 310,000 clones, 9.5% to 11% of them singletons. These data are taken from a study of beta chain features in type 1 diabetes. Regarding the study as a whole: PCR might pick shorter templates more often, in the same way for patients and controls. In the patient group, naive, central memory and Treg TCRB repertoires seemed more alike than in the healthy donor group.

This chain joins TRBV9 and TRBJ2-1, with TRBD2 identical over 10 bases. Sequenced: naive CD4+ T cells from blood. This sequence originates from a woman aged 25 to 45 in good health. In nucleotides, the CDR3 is TGTGCCAGCAGCGTCGGGACTAGCGAGTACAATGAGCAGTTCTTC. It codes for CASSVGTSEYNEQFF. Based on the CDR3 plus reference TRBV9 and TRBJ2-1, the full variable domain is DSGVTQTPKHLITATGQRVTLRCSPRSGDLSVYWYQQSLDQGLQFLIQYYNGEERAKGNILERFSAQQFPDLHSELNLSSLELGDSALYFCASSVGTSEYNEQFFGPGTRLTVL.